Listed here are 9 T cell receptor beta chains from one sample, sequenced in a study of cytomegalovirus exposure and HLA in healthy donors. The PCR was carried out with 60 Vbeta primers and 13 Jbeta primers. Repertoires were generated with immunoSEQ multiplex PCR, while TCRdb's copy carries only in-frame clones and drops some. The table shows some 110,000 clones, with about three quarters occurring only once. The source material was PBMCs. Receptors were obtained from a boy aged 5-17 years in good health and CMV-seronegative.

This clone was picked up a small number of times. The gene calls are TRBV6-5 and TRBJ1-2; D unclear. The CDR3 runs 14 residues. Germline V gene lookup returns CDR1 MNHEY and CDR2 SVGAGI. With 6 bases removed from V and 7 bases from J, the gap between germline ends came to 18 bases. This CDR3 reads CASRNPYGERGYTF. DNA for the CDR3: TGTGCCAGCAGAAACCCCTACGGTGAACGTGGCTACACCTTC.

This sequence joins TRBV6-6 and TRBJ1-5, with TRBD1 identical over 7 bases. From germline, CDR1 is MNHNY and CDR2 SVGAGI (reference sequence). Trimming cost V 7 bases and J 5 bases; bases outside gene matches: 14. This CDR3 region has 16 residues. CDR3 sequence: CASMNRGRGAYQPQHF. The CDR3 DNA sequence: TGTGCCAGCATGAACAGGGGAAGAGGAGCCTATCAGCCCCAGCATTTT.

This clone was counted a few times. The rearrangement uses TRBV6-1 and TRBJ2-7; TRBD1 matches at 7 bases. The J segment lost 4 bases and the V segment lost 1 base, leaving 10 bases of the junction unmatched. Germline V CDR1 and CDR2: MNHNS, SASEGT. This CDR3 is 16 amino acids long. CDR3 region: CASSEVRGQWKYEQYF. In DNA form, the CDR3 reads TGTGCCAGCAGTGAAGTTAGGGGGCAGTGGAAATACGAGCAGTACTTC.

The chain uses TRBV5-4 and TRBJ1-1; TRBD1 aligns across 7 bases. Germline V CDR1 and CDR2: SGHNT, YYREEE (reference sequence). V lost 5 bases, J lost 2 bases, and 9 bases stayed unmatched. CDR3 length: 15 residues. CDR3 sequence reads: CASSFPDRANTEAFF. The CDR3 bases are TGTGCCAGCAGTTTTCCCGACAGGGCCAACACTGAAGCTTTCTTT.

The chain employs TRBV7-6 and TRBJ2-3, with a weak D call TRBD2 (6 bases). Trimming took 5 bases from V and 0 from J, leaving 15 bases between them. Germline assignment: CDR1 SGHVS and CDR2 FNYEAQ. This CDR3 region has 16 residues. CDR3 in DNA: TGTGCCAGCAGCCCAGGAGGGGTTAGGAGCACAGATACGCAGTATTTT. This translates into CASSPGGVRSTDTQYF.

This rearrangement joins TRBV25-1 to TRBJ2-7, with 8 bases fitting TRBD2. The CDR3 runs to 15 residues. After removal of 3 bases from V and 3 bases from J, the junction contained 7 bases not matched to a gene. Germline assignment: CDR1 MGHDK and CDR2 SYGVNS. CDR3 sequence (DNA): TGTGCCAGCAGTGACAAGCGGGGGAGCCACTACGAGCAGTACTTC. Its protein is CASSDKRGSHYEQYF.

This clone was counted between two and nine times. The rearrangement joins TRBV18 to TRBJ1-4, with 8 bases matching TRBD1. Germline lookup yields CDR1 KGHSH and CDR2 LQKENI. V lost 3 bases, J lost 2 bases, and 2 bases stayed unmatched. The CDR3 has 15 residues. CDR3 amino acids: CASSPQGATNEKLFF. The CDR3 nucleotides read TGTGCCAGCTCACCCCAGGGGGCGACTAATGAAAAACTGTTTTTT.

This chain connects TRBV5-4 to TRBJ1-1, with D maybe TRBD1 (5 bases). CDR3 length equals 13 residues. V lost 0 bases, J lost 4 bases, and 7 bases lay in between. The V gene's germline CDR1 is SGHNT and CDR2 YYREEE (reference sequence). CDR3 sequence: CASSLGTGTEAFF. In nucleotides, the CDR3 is TGTGCCAGCAGCTTGGGAACAGGCACTGAAGCTTTCTTT.

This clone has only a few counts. The CDR3 nucleotides are TGCGCCAGCAGCCCCCAGGGGTGGACGCAGTATTTT. Translating it yields CASSPQGWTQYF. The chain is built from TRBV5-1 and TRBJ2-3; possible D gene TRBD1, 6 bases. The CDR3 has 12 amino acids. The germline V gene has CDR1 SGHRS and CDR2 YFSETQ. Trimming took 4 bases from V and 9 from J, leaving 12 bases between them.